The 24 T cell receptor beta chains below all came from one sample that was sequenced in a study of blood T cell repertoires in COVID-19. The assay was immunoSEQ multiplex PCR, and TCRdb's table has in-frame clones only and misses some. The sample records about 180,000 clones, around 85% being singletons. Source material: peripheral blood. All receptors come from a human donor with active or convalescent COVID-19. The donor label of this sample is uncertain.

Only a few counts were recorded for this clone. CDR3 DNA: TGTGCCAGCACCCTAGCGGGAGGGCTCCTGGAGACCCAGTACTTC. Translation gives CASTLAGGLLETQYF. The chain combines TRBV27 with TRBJ2-5, with TRBD2 matching 12 bases. Germline V lookup: CDR1 MNHEY, CDR2 SMNVEV (reference sequence). This CDR3 has 15 amino acids. The junction had 8 bases not matched to a gene; V was cut back by 7 bases and J by 5 bases.

This chain connects TRBV25-1 to TRBJ1-6, with 9 bases lining up with TRBD1. With 10 bases clipped from V and 10 bases from J, the junction kept 14 bases outside the gene matches. The CDR3 is 15 residues long. The germline CDR1 and CDR2 sequences are MGHDK and SYGVNS. CDR3 residues: CANHIRDRAESPLHF. The DNA for the CDR3 is TGTGCCAACCACATCCGGGACAGGGCTGAATCACCCCTCCACTTT.

The chain carries TRBV19 and TRBJ1-1; no firm D call. This CDR3 has 11 residues. With 9 bases removed from V and 2 bases from J, the gap between germline ends came to 7 bases. CDR1 LNHDA and CDR2 SQIVND come from the germline V gene (reference sequence). The CDR3 is CARAGNTEAFF. The CDR3 DNA reads as TGTGCCAGGGCAGGTAACACTGAAGCTTTCTTT.

The chain is built from TRBV5-1 and TRBJ2-1; 10 nucleotides agree with TRBD1. Germline V gene lookup returns CDR1 SGHRS and CDR2 YFSETQ. V shed 5 bases, J shed 3 bases, and the junction held 8 bases outside the gene matches. This CDR3 has 16 residues. The CDR3 DNA is TGCGCCAGCAGGGGGGCGGGACAGGGGAACTACAATGAGCAGTTCTTC. Protein product: CASRGAGQGNYNEQFF.

The V and J genes are TRBV2 and TRBJ2-4; possible D gene TRBD2, 5 bases. Germline values: CDR1 SNHLY, CDR2 FYNNEI. Deletions cut 4 bases from V and 12 bases from J, with 16 bases between. CDR3 size: 13 residues. The CDR3 DNA follows: TGTGCCAGCAGTGTCCCATCGGACTTTTGTCAGTACTTC. This sequence encodes CASSVPSDFCQYF.

CDR3 DNA: TGTGCCAGTAAGGAGGGGCTCGGGAGCCAGCCCCAGCATTTT. Residues: CASKEGLGSQPQHF. This sequence joins TRBV19 and TRBJ1-5; TRBD1 might be the D (5 bases). The V and J ends lost 7 bases and 7 bases respectively, with 17 bases between them. The CDR3 has 14 residues. Looked up from germline, CDR1 is LNHDA and CDR2 is SQIVND (reference sequence).

The chain employs TRBV30 and TRBJ2-5, with 9 bases that match TRBD2. The CDR3 has 15 residues. Germline CDR1 reads GTSNPN; CDR2 reads SVGIG (reference sequence). The J segment lost 5 bases and the V segment lost 0 bases, leaving 7 bases of the junction unmatched. Here the CDR3 DNA reads TGTGCCTGGAGTGTTGCGGGGGGGCCGAGTGAGACCCAGTACTTC. Protein: CAWSVAGGPSETQYF.

The chain is built from TRBV7-2 and TRBJ2-3; TRBD2 agrees at 9 bases. The CDR3 consists of 17 residues. CDR1 is SGHTA, CDR2 FQGNSA, per germline. J was trimmed by 1 base and V by 0 bases; bases with no gene match: 5. The CDR3 protein is CASSLASGGFGTDTQYF. The DNA of the CDR3 is TGTGCCAGCAGCTTAGCCAGCGGGGGGTTCGGCACAGATACGCAGTATTTT.

The rearrangement links TRBV7-9 to TRBJ1-5; a weak D match, TRBD1 (6 bases). The CDR3 has 15 residues. V was shortened by 4 bases and J by 0 bases, with 10 bases between the two germline ends. CDR1 and CDR2 (germline): SEHNR, FQNEAQ (reference sequence). The CDR3: CASSSEGVSNQPQHF. CDR3 in DNA: TGTGCCAGCAGCTCAGAGGGGGTTAGCAATCAGCCCCAGCATTTT. Together with reference TRBV7-9 and TRBJ1-5, the CDR3 gives the full variable domain: DTGVSQNPRHKITKRGQNVTFRCDPISEHNRLYWYRQTLGQGPEFLTYFQNEAQLEKSRLLSDRFSAERPKGSFSTLEIQRTEQGDSAMYLCASSSEGVSNQPQHFGDGTRLSIL.

This sequence joins TRBV14 and TRBJ1-1; TRBD1 matches at 8 bases. CDR1 and CDR2 (germline): SGHDN, FVKESK. The length of the CDR3 is 17 residues. J was trimmed by 4 bases and V by 4 bases; bases with no gene match: 14. The CDR3 sequence is CASSPSKWDRSGTEAFF. The CDR3 DNA is TGTGCCAGCAGCCCTTCCAAATGGGACAGGTCGGGCACTGAAGCTTTCTTT.

This rearrangement joins TRBV28 to TRBJ2-2; D is unresolved. Germline CDR1 is MDHEN and CDR2 is SYDVKM. This CDR3 has 15 amino acids. The V end was cut by 2 bases, the J end by 1 base, with 8 bases between. The CDR3 DNA sequence: TGTGCCAGCAGTTTAGGGCCGGTGAACACCGGGGAGCTGTTTTTT. Translated, it gives CASSLGPVNTGELFF.

This chain links TRBV23-1 with TRBJ2-1; D possibly corresponds to TRBD1 (5 bases). TRBV23-1 is an open reading frame, and its role is uncertain. This CDR3 is built from 15 residues. Deletions cut 2 bases from V and 7 bases from J, with 15 bases between. CDR3 bases: TGCGCCAGCAGTCAACGGGCAGGGATCGGGAATGAGCAGTTCTTC. Translated: CASSQRAGIGNEQFF.

J is TRBJ2-7 and V is TRBV6-2 or TRBV6-3; D uncertain. Germline V gene data show CDR1 as MNHEY and CDR2 as SVGEGT. CDR3 length: 13 residues. V lost 0 bases and J 3 bases, leaving 6 bases between the germline ends. CDR3: CASSYSPFYEQYF. In DNA, the CDR3 is TGTGCCAGCAGTTACTCCCCTTTCTACGAGCAGTACTTC.

The chain uses TRBV5-1 and TRBJ1-3; D is possibly TRBD1 (5 bases). This CDR3 has 15 amino acids. V lost 4 bases to trimming and J lost 0 bases, with 11 bases between them. CDR1 SGHRS and CDR2 YFSETQ come from the germline V gene. The CDR3 nucleotides read TGCGCCAGCAGCCTAGACAGCACCTCTGGAAACACCATATATTTT. Translation: CASSLDSTSGNTIYF.

This clone was seen a handful of times. The J gene is TRBJ2-5, the V gene TRBV2, with 8 bases that match TRBD2. Unmatched junction bases numbered 14, after V lost 4 bases and J lost 4 bases. This CDR3 is 17 amino acids long. Germline V gene data show CDR1 as SNHLY and CDR2 as FYNNEI. In DNA, the CDR3 is TGTGCCAGCAGTGGGGAAAGAGGGGGACTAGGGGGAGAGACCCAGTACTTC. Its protein product is CASSGERGGLGGETQYF.

The chain employs TRBV10-1 and TRBJ2-1; 8 bases agree with TRBD2. CDR3 length: 13 amino acids. Losses at the gene ends were 3 bases for V and 8 bases for J; bases not matched to a gene: 3. CDR1 and CDR2 (germline): WNHNN, SYGVQD (reference sequence). CDR3 protein: CASSDRAGDEQFF. DNA for the CDR3: TGCGCCAGCAGTGACAGAGCGGGGGATGAGCAGTTCTTC.

The CDR3 DNA reads TGTGCCAGCAGAATGGGGACAGGTGTAAATTATGGCTACACCTTC. The encoded protein is CASRMGTGVNYGYTF. The chain employs TRBV7-2 and TRBJ1-2, with 8 bases fitting TRBD1. Germline CDR1 SGHTA, CDR2 FQGNSA. The CDR3 contains 15 residues. V was pared by 6 bases and J by 5 bases, with 11 bases of the junction left unmatched.

The chain links TRBV4-3 to TRBJ2-7; tentative D call: TRBD2 (5 bases). The V gene's germline CDR1 is LGHNA and CDR2 YSLEER. The length of the CDR3 is 13 residues. V shed 1 base and J shed 7 bases, with 11 bases lying between them. DNA of the CDR3: TGCGCCAGCAGCCAAGCTTTGGACTGGGAGCAGTACTTC. Residues: CASSQALDWEQYF.

In its sample, this clone was seen once. The J gene is TRBJ1-5, the V gene TRBV2, with 7 bases lining up with TRBD1. The V gene's germline CDR1 is SNHLY and CDR2 FYNNEI. This CDR3 is 16 amino acids long. The junction had 14 bases not matched to a gene; V was cut back by 8 bases and J by 4 bases. The CDR3 coding sequence is TGTGCCAGCTCCCCCTTAAATTACAGGGGAAATCAGCCCCAGCATTTT. Residues: CASSPLNYRGNQPQHF.

This clone was detected once. This rearrangement joins TRBV6-2 or TRBV6-3 to TRBJ1-5, with D unresolved. The germline V gene encodes CDR1 MNHEY and CDR2 SVGEGT. V shed 5 bases and J shed 4 bases, with 9 bases lying between them. This CDR3 is 13 amino acids long. CDR3 in DNA: TGTGCCAGCAGTCCGGTTACTAATCAGCCCCAGCATTTT. Translation: CASSPVTNQPQHF.

The rearrangement uses TRBV2 and TRBJ2-2, with 8 bases lining up with TRBD2. The junction had 7 bases not matched to a gene; V was cut back by 7 bases and J by 6 bases. Germline assignment: CDR1 SNHLY and CDR2 FYNNEI. The CDR3 extends over 14 amino acids. The CDR3 is CASKEREKPGELFF. The CDR3 nucleotides are TGTGCCAGCAAAGAGCGGGAGAAGCCCGGGGAGCTGTTTTTT.

In nucleotides, the CDR3 is TGCGCCAGCAGCCAAGGGACATTGGCGATAGATACGCAGTATTTT. Its translation: CASSQGTLAIDTQYF. The chain joins TRBV4-3 to TRBJ2-3, with D possibly TRBD1 on 5 matching bases. Trimming took off 1 base at V and 5 bases at J, with 13 bases between the two ends. The CDR3 spans 15 residues. Looked up from germline, CDR1 is LGHNA and CDR2 is YSLEER.

This clone was found once. The J gene is TRBJ2-1, the V gene TRBV2; TRBD1 is a possible D gene (5 bases). Germline CDR1 is SNHLY and CDR2 is FYNNEI. Between the trimmed V and J ends, which lost 7 bases and 5 bases, there was a span of 15 bases. The CDR3 is 14 amino acids. The CDR3 nucleotides are TGTGCCAGCATACAGGCGATACACAACAATGAGCAGTTCTTC. Protein sequence: CASIQAIHNNEQFF.

The rearrangement uses TRBV7-2 and TRBJ2-7, with 10 bases aligning to TRBD1. V lost 5 bases to trimming and J lost 4 bases; unmatched junction nucleotides: 8. The CDR3 has 15 residues. Germline CDR1 reads SGHTA; CDR2 reads FQGNSA. As DNA, the CDR3 is TGTGCCAGCAGCCAATTTCCGGGACAGGGGTACGAGCAGTACTTC. Encoded protein: CASSQFPGQGYEQYF.